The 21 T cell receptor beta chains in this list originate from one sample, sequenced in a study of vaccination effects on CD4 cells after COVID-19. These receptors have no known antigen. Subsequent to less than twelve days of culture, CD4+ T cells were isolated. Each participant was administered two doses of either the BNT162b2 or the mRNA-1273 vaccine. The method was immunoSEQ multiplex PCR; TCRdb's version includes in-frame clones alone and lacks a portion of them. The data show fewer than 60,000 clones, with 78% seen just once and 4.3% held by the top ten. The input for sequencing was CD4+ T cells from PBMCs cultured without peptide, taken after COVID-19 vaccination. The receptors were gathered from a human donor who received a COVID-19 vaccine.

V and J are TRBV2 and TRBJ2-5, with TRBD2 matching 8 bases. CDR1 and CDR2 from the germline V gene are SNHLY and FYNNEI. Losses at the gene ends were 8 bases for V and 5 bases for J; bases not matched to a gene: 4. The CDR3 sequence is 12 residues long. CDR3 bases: TGTGCCAGCCGGGAGGGCGGGGAGACCCAGTACTTC. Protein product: CASREGGETQYF.

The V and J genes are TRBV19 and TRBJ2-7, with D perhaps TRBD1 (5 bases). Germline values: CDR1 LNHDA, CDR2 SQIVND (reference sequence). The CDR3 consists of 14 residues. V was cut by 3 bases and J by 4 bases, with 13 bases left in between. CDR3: CASSIGQGVYEQYF. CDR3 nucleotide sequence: TGTGCCAGTAGTATCGGGCAGGGTGTGTACGAGCAGTACTTC.

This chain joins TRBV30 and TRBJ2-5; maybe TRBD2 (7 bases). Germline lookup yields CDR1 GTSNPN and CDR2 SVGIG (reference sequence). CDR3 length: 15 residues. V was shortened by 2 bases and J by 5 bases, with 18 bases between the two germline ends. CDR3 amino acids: CAWSQEGGLAETQYF. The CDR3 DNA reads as TGTGCCTGGAGTCAGGAGGGGGGGTTGGCGGAGACCCAGTACTTC. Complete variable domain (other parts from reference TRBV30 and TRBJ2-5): SQTIHQWPATLVQPVGSPLSLECTVEGTSNPNLYWYRQAAGRGLQLLFYSVGIGQISSEVPQNLSASRPQDRQFILSSKKLLLSDSGFYLCAWSQEGGLAETQYFGPGTRLLVL.

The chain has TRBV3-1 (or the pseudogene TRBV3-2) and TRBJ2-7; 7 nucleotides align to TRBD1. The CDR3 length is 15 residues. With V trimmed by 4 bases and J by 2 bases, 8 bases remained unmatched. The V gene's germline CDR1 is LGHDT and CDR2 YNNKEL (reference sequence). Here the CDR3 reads CASSLYRDSAYEQYF. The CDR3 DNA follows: TGTGCCAGCAGCCTATACCGGGACAGTGCCTACGAGCAGTACTTC.

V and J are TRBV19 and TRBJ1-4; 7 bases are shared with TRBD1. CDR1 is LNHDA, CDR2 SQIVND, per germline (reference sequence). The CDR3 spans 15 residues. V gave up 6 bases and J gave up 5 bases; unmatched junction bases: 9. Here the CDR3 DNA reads TGTGCCAGTAGGCCCACCGGGACAGCCAATGAAAAACTGTTTTTT. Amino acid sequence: CASRPTGTANEKLFF.

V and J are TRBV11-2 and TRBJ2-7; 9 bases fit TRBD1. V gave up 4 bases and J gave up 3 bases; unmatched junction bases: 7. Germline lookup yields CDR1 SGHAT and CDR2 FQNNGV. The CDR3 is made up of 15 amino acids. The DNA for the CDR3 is TGTGCCAGCAGCTCAGTACTGGGACAGGGCTACGAGCAGTACTTC. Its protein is CASSSVLGQGYEQYF.

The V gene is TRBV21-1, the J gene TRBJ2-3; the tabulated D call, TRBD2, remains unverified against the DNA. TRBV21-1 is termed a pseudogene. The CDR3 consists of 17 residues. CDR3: CASSRKISGKGADTQYF. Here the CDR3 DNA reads TGTGCCAGCAGCAGAAAAATTAGCGGGAAAGGGGCAGATACGCAGTATTTT.

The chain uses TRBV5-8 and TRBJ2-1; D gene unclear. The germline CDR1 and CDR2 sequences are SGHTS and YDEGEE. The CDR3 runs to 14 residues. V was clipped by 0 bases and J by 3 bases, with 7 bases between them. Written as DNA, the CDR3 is TGTGCCAGCAGCTTGGTTTGGGACTACAATGAGCAGTTCTTC. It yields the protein CASSLVWDYNEQFF.

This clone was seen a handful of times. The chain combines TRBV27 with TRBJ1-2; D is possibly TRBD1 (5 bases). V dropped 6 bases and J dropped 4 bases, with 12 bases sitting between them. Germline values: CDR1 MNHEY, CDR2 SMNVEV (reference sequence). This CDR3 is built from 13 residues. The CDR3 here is CASRKGLSYGYTF. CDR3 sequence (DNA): TGTGCCAGCAGAAAGGGGCTGAGCTATGGCTACACCTTC.

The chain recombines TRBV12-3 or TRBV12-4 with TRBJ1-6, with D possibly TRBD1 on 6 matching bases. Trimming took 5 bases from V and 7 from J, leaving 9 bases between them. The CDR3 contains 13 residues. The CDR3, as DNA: TGTGCCAGCAGTATTCAGGGGAATTCACCCCTCCACTTT. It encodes CASSIQGNSPLHF.

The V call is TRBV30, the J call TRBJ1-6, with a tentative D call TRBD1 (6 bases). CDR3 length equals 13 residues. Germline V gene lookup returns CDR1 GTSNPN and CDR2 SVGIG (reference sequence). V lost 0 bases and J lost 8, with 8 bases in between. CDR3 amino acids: CAWSVYRDSPLHF. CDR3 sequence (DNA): TGTGCCTGGAGTGTATACAGGGATTCACCCCTCCACTTT.

As DNA, the CDR3 is TGCGCCAGCAGCCAAGATAAGGGAGGGGGGAACACTGAAGCTTTCTTT. Translated: CASSQDKGGGNTEAFF. The chain links TRBV4-1 to TRBJ1-1; TRBD1 is a possible D gene (6 bases). Germline V gives CDR1 MGHRA, CDR2 YSYEKL. Between the trimmed V and J ends, which lost 0 bases and 1 base, there was a span of 12 bases. This CDR3 has 16 amino acids.

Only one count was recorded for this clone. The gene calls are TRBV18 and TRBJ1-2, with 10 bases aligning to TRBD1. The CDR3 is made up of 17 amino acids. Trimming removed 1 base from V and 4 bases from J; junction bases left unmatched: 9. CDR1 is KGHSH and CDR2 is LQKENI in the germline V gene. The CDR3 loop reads CASSPRYETGGFYGYTF. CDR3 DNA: TGTGCCAGCTCACCACGATACGAGACAGGGGGCTTCTATGGCTACACCTTC.

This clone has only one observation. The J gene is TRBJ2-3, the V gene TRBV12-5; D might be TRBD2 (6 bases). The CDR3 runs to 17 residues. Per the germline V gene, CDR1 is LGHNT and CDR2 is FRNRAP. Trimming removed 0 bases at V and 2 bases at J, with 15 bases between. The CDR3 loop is CASGLVPIAGTTDTQYF. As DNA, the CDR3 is TGTGCTAGTGGTTTGGTACCAATCGCGGGGACCACAGATACGCAGTATTTT.

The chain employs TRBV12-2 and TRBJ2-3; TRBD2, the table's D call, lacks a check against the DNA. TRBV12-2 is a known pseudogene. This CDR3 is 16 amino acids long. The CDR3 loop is CASRDHVRSYTDTQYF. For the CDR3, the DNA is TGTGCAAGTCGCGACCATGTCCGGAGCTACACAGATACGCAGTATTTT.

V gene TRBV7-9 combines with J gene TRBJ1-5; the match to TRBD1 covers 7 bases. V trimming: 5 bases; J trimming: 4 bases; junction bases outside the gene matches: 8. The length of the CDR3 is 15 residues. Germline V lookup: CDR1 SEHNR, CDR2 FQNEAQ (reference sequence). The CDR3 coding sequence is TGTGCCAGCAGCGTTGCAGGGGGGGCAAATCAGCCCCAGCATTTT. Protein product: CASSVAGGANQPQHF.

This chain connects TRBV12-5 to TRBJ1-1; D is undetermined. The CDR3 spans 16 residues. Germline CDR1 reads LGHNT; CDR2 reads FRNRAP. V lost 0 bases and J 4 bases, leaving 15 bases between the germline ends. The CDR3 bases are TGTGCTAGTGGTTTGGTACCAGGCGGGGAAGGCACTGAAGCTTTCTTT. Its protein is CASGLVPGGEGTEAFF.

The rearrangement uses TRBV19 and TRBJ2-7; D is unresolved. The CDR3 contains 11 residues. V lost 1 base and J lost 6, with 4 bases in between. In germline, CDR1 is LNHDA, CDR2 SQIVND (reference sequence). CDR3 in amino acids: CASSIASEQYF. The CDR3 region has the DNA TGTGCCAGTAGTATAGCTAGCGAGCAGTACTTC.

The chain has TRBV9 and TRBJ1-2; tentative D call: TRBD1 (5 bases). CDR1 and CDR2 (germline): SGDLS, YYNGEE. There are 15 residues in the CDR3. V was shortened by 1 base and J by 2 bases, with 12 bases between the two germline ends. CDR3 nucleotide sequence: TGTGCCAGCAGCGTACTCGTCGGGGGGAACTATGGCTACACCTTC. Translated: CASSVLVGGNYGYTF. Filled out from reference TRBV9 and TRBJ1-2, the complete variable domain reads DSGVTQTPKHLITATGQRVTLRCSPRSGDLSVYWYQQSLDQGLQFLIQYYNGEERAKGNILERFSAQQFPDLHSELNLSSLELGDSALYFCASSVLVGGNYGYTFGSGTRLTVV.

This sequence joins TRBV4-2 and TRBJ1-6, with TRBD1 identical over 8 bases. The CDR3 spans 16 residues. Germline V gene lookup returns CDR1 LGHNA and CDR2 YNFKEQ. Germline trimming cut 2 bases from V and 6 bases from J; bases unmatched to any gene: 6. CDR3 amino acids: CASSQQGGQANSPLHF. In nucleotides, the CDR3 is TGTGCCAGCAGCCAACAGGGGGGACAGGCTAATTCACCCCTCCACTTT.

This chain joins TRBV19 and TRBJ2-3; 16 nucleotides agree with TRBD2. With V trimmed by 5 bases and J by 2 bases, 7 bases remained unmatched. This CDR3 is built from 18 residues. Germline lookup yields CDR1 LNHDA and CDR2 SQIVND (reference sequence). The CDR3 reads CASSPGTSGRGITDTQYF. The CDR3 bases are TGTGCCAGTAGTCCGGGGACTAGCGGGAGGGGAATCACAGATACGCAGTATTTT.